What follows are 15 T cell receptor delta chains derived from one specimen sequenced in a study of Vδ1+ human thymocytes. Findings and limits, study-wide: Highly polyclonal TRG and TRD repertoires with Gaussian CDR3 length distributions appeared in thymus.

The template was reverse-transcribed extracted RNA. The CDR3 regions were amplified by multiplex PCR from V-gene primers to a constant-region primer. TCRdb called clones anew from the multiplex PCR reads with CATT. The table includes 50,000 to 60,000 delta-chain clones, about 16% detected once. These receptors are not linked to any known antigen. Sequencing was done on a sample of Vdelta1+ gamma-delta thymocytes from the thymus. Documented subset: FACS-sorted CD3+ TCRalphabeta- TCRVdelta1+ TCRVdelta2- thymocytes. These TCRs come from a girl under two years old who had congenital heart surgery.

This clone was seen a few times. This chain connects TRDV2 to TRDJ2; 10 bases agree with TRDD3. CDR3 length: 22 residues. The ends lost 4 bases at V and 1 base at J; junction bases unmatched: 23. The germline V gene encodes CDR1 GEAIGNYY and CDR2 EKD. The CDR3 loop reads CACDRPSPNWGISSVLTAQLFF. The CDR3 coding sequence is TGTGCCTGTGATCGGCCTTCCCCTAACTGGGGGATCAGTTCGGTTTTGACAGCACAACTCTTCTTT.

The gene calls are TRDV1 and TRDJ1, with D possibly matching TRDD3 (6 bases). The V gene's germline CDR1 is TSWWSYY and CDR2 QGS. The V and J ends lost 2 bases and 0 bases respectively, with 28 bases between them. This CDR3 has 21 residues. The CDR3 loop reads CALGEAPPTTYWDVYTDKLIF. The CDR3 DNA is TGTGCTCTTGGGGAAGCACCCCCTACAACGTACTGGGACGTATACACCGATAAACTCATCTTT.

The chain is built from TRDV1 and TRDJ1; D perhaps matches TRDD3 (5 bases). Germline CDR1 reads TSWWSYY; CDR2 reads QGS. V lost 4 bases and J 0 bases, leaving 18 bases between the germline ends. The CDR3 length is 17 residues. CDR3: CALGGPTRGPYTDKLIF. CDR3 DNA sequence: TGTGCTCTTGGGGGACCGACAAGGGGGCCTTACACCGATAAACTCATCTTT.

About this clone itself: A read error is possible here, since a much larger clone lies one base away. This sequence joins TRDV2 and TRDJ1; TRDD3 matches at 12 bases. Looked up from germline, CDR1 is GEAIGNYY and CDR2 is EKD. This CDR3 has 19 amino acids. V shed 3 bases, J shed 3 bases, and the junction held 16 bases outside the gene matches. The CDR3 bases are TGTGCCTGTGACGCCTGCACCGTACTGGGGGATACCAGGTCCGATAAACTCATCTTT. This gives the protein CACDACTVLGDTRSDKLIF.

The rearrangement uses TRDV1 and TRDJ1; D is possibly TRDD3 (9 bases). V was trimmed by 5 bases and J by 0 bases, leaving 34 bases between them. CDR3 length: 22 amino acids. CDR1 and CDR2 (germline): TSWWSYY, QGS. The CDR3 spells CALGLLLPTHCTGGTYTDKLIF. In DNA, the CDR3 is TGTGCTCTTGGGTTACTACTTCCTACCCACTGCACTGGGGGAACTTACACCGATAAACTCATCTTT.

The chain has TRDV1 and TRDJ1; D remains ambiguous. The CDR3 sequence is 16 residues long. The V gene lost 0 bases and the J gene lost 0 bases, with 11 bases spanning the gap. The germline gives CDR1 TSWWSYY, CDR2 QGS. This CDR3 is CALGELIIRYTDKLIF. CDR3 bases: TGTGCTCTTGGGGAACTTATAATAAGGTACACCGATAAACTCATCTTT.

On this clone: Being one base from a much bigger clone, this may be a read error. The chain combines TRDV2 with TRDJ1; 7 bases align to TRDD3. Germline loops: CDR1 GEAIGNYY, CDR2 EKD. V gave up 1 base and J gave up 2 bases; unmatched junction bases: 9. CDR3 length equals 16 residues. The CDR3 DNA is TGTGCCTGTGACACTTCGGGATACTTGACGACCGATAAACTCATCTTT. Translation gives CACDTSGYLTTDKLIF.

This clone was seen a few times. The rearrangement joins TRDV1 to TRDJ1; D is possibly TRDD3 (6 bases). The CDR3 runs 21 residues. Germline loops: CDR1 TSWWSYY, CDR2 QGS. Deletions cut 0 bases from V and 0 bases from J, with 26 bases between. The CDR3 here is CALGELRRGSPFFEYTDKLIF. CDR3 sequence (DNA): TGTGCTCTTGGGGAACTCCGCCGGGGGAGTCCATTCTTCGAGTACACCGATAAACTCATCTTT.

This clone was seen a handful of times. The chain links TRDV1 to TRDJ1; 13 bases agree with TRDD3. J lost 0 bases, V lost 3 bases, and 22 bases had no gene match. Germline V gives CDR1 TSWWSYY, CDR2 QGS. The CDR3 extends over 23 amino acids. In DNA, the CDR3 is TGTGCTCTTGGGGACGGGGTCCTCGTGTACTGGGGGATACGCAAAACGTACACCGATAAACTCATCTTT. This gives the protein CALGDGVLVYWGIRKTYTDKLIF.

The rearrangement uses TRDV1 and TRDJ1, with D maybe TRDD3 (5 bases). The V gene lost 9 bases and the J gene lost 2 bases, with 31 bases spanning the gap. CDR1 and CDR2 (germline): TSWWSYY, QGS. The CDR3 totals 19 residues. The CDR3 DNA follows: TGTGCTCTGGTGATAATCTGCAGGCTGGGAGAGGGAGGGACCGATAAACTCATCTTT. It is translated as CALVIICRLGEGGTDKLIF.

This clone was seen only a few times. This chain uses TRDV1 with TRDJ1; 8 bases align to TRDD3. With V trimmed by 2 bases and J by 7 bases, 18 bases remained unmatched. Germline V gene sequence: CDR1 TSWWSYY, CDR2 QGS. The CDR3 contains 18 residues. The CDR3 region is CALGEKEHPEGIPLKLIF. The CDR3 bases are TGTGCTCTTGGGGAAAAGGAACATCCAGAGGGGATACCGCTTAAACTCATCTTT.

This clone was counted between two and nine times. The chain is built from TRDV3 and TRDJ1, with TRDD2 as a possible D gene (6 bases). There are 16 residues in the CDR3. Between the trimmed V and J ends, which lost 5 bases and 0 bases, there was a span of 22 bases. CDR1 TVYSNPD and CDR2 GDNSRS come from the germline V gene (reference sequence). The CDR3 DNA reads TGTGCCCCCGGCCTTCCCCTGGTCTTTAACACCGATAAACTCATCTTT. As protein: CAPGLPLVFNTDKLIF.

This clone turned up a few times. The chain combines TRDV1 with TRDJ1; D perhaps matches TRDD3 (6 bases). Germline-derived CDR1 and CDR2 are TSWWSYY and QGS. CDR3 length: 19 residues. Deletions cut 2 bases from V and 0 bases from J, with 22 bases between. The CDR3 DNA follows: TGTGCTCTTGGGGAAAGATCCCTACTGACTGGGCCCTACACCGATAAACTCATCTTT. Amino acids: CALGERSLLTGPYTDKLIF.

The chain is built from TRDV1 and TRDJ1; TRDD3 matches at 7 bases. The CDR3 length is 19 residues. Germline V CDR1 and CDR2: TSWWSYY, QGS. The J segment lost 7 bases and the V segment lost 1 base, leaving 21 bases of the junction unmatched. The CDR3 loop is CALGEPIWLGGSSMGKLIF. The CDR3 nucleotides are TGTGCTCTTGGGGAACCCATCTGGCTAGGGGGATCAAGCATGGGTAAACTCATCTTT.

The rearrangement links TRDV1 to TRDJ1, with TRDD3 identical over 7 bases. CDR1 and CDR2 from the germline V gene are TSWWSYY and QGS. With 6 bases clipped from V and 10 bases from J, the junction kept 17 bases outside the gene matches. The CDR3 covers 15 residues. CDR3 amino acids: CALGHRGGMVLRLIF. CDR3 coding DNA: TGTGCTCTTGGTCACAGAGGGGGGATGGTTTTAAGACTCATCTTT.